This TCR beta chain came from a study of cytomegalovirus exposure and HLA in healthy donors (dated by TCRdb to 2016 to 2017). Regarding the study in general: An earlier analysis of 587 of the donors reported 250 to 350 Gb of sequence data and around 120 million unique TCR beta sequences obtained from approximately 180 million T cells. Every discovery cohort repertoire had been produced on one sequencing platform. The T cell repertoires of several hundred subjects were profiled by immunosequencing and related to cytomegalovirus serostatus. An earlier analysis of approximately 500 of the donors applied high-throughput TCR beta sequencing to assess whether each TCR beta V gene segment acted as functional or pseudogenic. A later analysis re-analyzed previously published TCR beta repertoires from approximately 670 donors and added high-resolution HLA genotyping to study TCR occurrence patterns. Donor age, sex, ethnicity and CMV serostatus were compiled together with the repertoire data. Rather than drawing on any new phenotypic data, the later analysis identified candidate immune exposures from TCR beta sequences and the way those sequences occurred across donors. A handful of DR-DQ haplotypes were handled as single units for association and clustering because linkage in the cohort was strong. Among the approximately 400 genotyped donors, around 81% belonged to the genetic ancestry cluster associated with self-reported Caucasian donors. The number of donors typed differed by locus, with 629-630 for A, B, C, DRB1 and DQB1, 522 for DQA1, approximately 580 for DPA1, and some 450 for DPB1. An early release covering roughly 640 HLA-typed donors comprised around 300 gigabases of sequencing data and around 80 million unique TCR sequences. The study was designed to test whether signatures of past pathogen exposure could be identified by cataloging public T cell receptors. Among several hundred genotyped donors of the cohort, an average of roughly 230,000 unique TCR beta nucleotide sequences was sequenced per donor, of which about 19% were non-productive. High-throughput TCR immunosequencing, statistical association of individual TCRs with disease status, and machine learning were combined to predict cytomegalovirus infection status. A separate validation cohort of 100 to 150 different subjects was used in addition to the roughly 700-subject first cohort. In a later genetic analysis, genome-wide SNP genotypes for about 65% of the roughly 670 donors were used, and that subset was treated as a discovery cohort. HLA typing included class I and class II loci at four-digit resolution. General findings and caveats noted by the study authors: This cohort had only TCR beta chains sequenced, and the lack of alpha or paired-chain data limited which features could be detected. Linkage disequilibrium might explain the correlated functional status among segregating V segments, but an unknown experimental factor could not be excluded. V-gene and J-gene trimming of TCR beta chains was associated with a missense DCLRE1C variant in a later genetic analysis, and the association was replicated in an independent cohort. In a later analysis, HLA-associated TCR beta chains were found to be more clonally expanded and to have lower generation probabilities than equally common non-associated chains. In a later genetic analysis, fewer N-insertions in productive TCRs were reported among donors in an Asian-associated ancestry cluster than the approximately 670-donor mean. In a later analysis, most CMV-associated TCR beta chains were found to appear HLA-restricted, with HLA associations seemingly driven largely by CMV exposure. According to a later analysis, TCR association rates differed among HLA loci, with DRB1 alleles showing the most associated TCRs and HLA-C alleles showing the fewest. According to a later analysis, parvovirus B19, influenza, CMV and Epstein-Barr virus appeared linked to several top co-occurrence clusters. It was suggested by the authors that the approach could potentially be generalized to other disease states and immunological phenotypes. A group of highly shared sequence variants was considered likely to be a technical artifact of the sequencing pipeline. For the cohort, immune exposure information was limited to CMV serostatus. The presence/absence analyses assumed that sequencing depth was roughly uniform across donors, and that assumption may not be true. In vitro tests confirmed that three of the cytomegalovirus-associated TCR beta chains recognize cytomegalovirus antigens. Because HLA typing was missing for some donors at each locus, association tests included only the typed subset. Strong co-occurrence of HLA alleles, especially DR and DQ, made assigning TCR associations to individual alleles difficult. A further reported finding was that TCR beta sequences accurately predicted the HLA-A and HLA-B alleles for most subjects in the first cohort. Because the 87-base-pair reads could not distinguish some IMGT-functional V segments, including TRBV6-2 and TRBV6-3, those segments were excluded. The study listed 150 to 200 TCR beta chains as associated with cytomegalovirus. Most TCR sequences were observed very rarely across donors, whereas some public TCRs were present in many individuals. About 15 rarely observed V segments, including chromosome 9 orphons, were excluded from the earlier analysis of about 610 of the donors because counts were too low. The classifier was reported to diagnose cytomegalovirus status with high specificity and sensitivity in both the original cohort and the validation cohort. At a false discovery rate of 0.05, a later analysis linked around 15,000 TCR beta sequences to specific HLA alleles. In an earlier analysis of some 550 of the donors, most TCR beta V segments were observed in productive rearrangements about 90% or about 30% of the time, broadly matching IMGT annotations.

To prepare the library, the immunoSEQ multiplex PCR assay was applied. For the multiplex PCR, a mixture combining 60 forward primers for TCR Vbeta segments and 13 reverse primers for TCR Jbeta segments was used. Amplification of the CDR3 region of rearranged TCR beta genes was performed with a multiplex PCR assay on genomic DNA. Amplified TCR beta libraries were sequenced as 87-base-pair reads on the Illumina HiSeq System. The paper's data handling went like this. Across the 500 to 750 repertoires, a later analysis counted tens of millions of unique TCR beta chains, some 11 million of which were shared by at least two donors. Raw reads were error-corrected and collapsed into unique sequences by a nearest-neighbor algorithm in which closely related sequences were merged to remove PCR and sequencing errors. V, D and J gene segments were assigned by aligning CDR3 sequences to IMGT reference sequences. Each retained sequence needed at least a six-nucleotide match to both a V gene segment and a J gene segment. A rearrangement counted as productive if the CDR3 had no stop codons and remained in frame with V and J, and every other rearrangement counted as non-productive. CDR3 was defined according to IMGT convention as the region running from the second conserved V-encoded cysteine to the conserved J-encoded phenylalanine. In an earlier analysis of 500 to 650 of the donors, sequences lacking an unambiguous match to a single V gene segment were excluded. In an earlier analysis of around 600 of the donors, V segments were called functional above 56.7% productive rearrangements and were called segregating when the between-donor standard deviation exceeded 5%. A statistical classification framework was built to diagnose cytomegalovirus status from the catalog of TCR beta chain sequences. In a later analysis, V and J genes were assigned by comparing TCR nucleotide sequences against IMGT/GENE-DB human TR gene sequences. In a later analysis, CDR3 sequences and most-parsimonious VDJ recombination scenarios were assigned using the TCRdist pipeline. In a later analysis, every TCR beta chain was defined by the combination of its CDR3 amino acid sequence and its V-gene family, and reads without a unique V-gene family were dropped. To address suspected cross-contamination and a sequencing artifact, a later analysis removed 592 highly shared, low-generation-probability nucleotide sequences. In a later analysis, a clonal expansion index was calculated for each public chain from normalized within-repertoire ranks of inferred template counts. In a later analysis, generation probabilities were computed using a VDJ recombination model fitted to out-of-frame rearrangements, and the results were checked against IGoR. A later analysis scored TCR-TCR, TCR-HLA and TCR-CMV co-occurrence with hypergeometric tests, applying a repertoire-size bias correction to TCR pairs. False discovery rates were estimated in a later analysis by permuting HLA or CMV assignments 20 times. In a later analysis, co-occurring TCRs were grouped using DBSCAN, and TCRdist sequence similarity was added for clustering within HLA-allele-positive subsets. Repertoires with fewer than 30,000 or more than 120,000 public chains, plus five repertoires with anomalous nucleotide sharing, were excluded from co-occurrence clustering. TCRdb provides this immuneACCESS table in a form limited to in-frame rearrangements. Some clones are lacking; in checked studies, under half of them reflect an unresolved V gene, and why the rest are absent is not known. V and J calls plus clone size are reproduced from that table; the DNA served to infer D and trimming. The sample data list more than 90,000 clones, and approximately 80% of these were observed just once. The ten largest account for over 4% of the sample.

The cohort was made up of several hundred healthy bone marrow donors. At the time of sampling, all cohort members were nominally healthy, though unrecorded immune exposures were likely present. The donor was CMV seropositive and belonged to the group of 250 to 350 seropositive cohort members. Every donor gave a peripheral blood sample, and the peripheral blood mononuclear cells from that sample were used for TCR beta sequencing. Genomic DNA extraction from the blood cell samples was performed with the Qiagen DNeasy Blood Extraction Kit. A note on this clone: Its antigen specificity is not known. No clone much larger than this one lies a single base away; base qualities are absent.

The germline V gene provides CDR1 SGHRS and CDR2 YFSETQ. The CDR3, cysteine through phenylalanine, is 15 amino acids long. The entry retains the CDR3 DNA only, 45 bases that are in frame from base 1. The germline V and J ends show losses of 0 bases and 3 bases respectively, and no gene match explains 2 bases of the junction. Here the chain combines TRBV5-1 and TRBJ2-3; TRBD2 aligns with 9 central bases. This receptor was obtained from a woman in her 70s in good health and CMV-seropositive. Sequencing was done on a sample of PBMCs. The bases are TGCGCCAGCAGCTTGGCCCTAGCGGGAACAGATACGCAGTATTTT. Its protein reads: CASSLALAGTDTQYF.